This T cell receptor (beta chain) was recovered during a study of lymphopenia after photon versus proton radiotherapy. Study-level results: Post-nadir TCR diversity decline inversely tracked overall survival among those who died. Post-nadir diversity loss with photons came from oligoclonal expansion, particularly CD8+ Temra cells. Better survival with proton therapy was suggested as possible, not demonstrated.

This clone was counted a few times. The antigen is not known. Produced via immunoSEQ multiplex PCR; TCRdb's table is partial and in-frame only. This table holds roughly 16,000 clones, just over 85% found once. This CDR3 contains 15 residues. The germline CDR1 and CDR2 sequences are SGHVS and FQNEAQ. With 5 bases removed from V and 8 bases from J, the gap between germline ends came to 19 bases. V gene TRBV7-8 combines with J gene TRBJ2-1; D perhaps matches TRBD2 (5 bases). The clonotype was recovered from a man between 65 and 85 years old with pancreatic cancer. The sequenced sample was peripheral blood, obtained from a patient treated with proton-based radiotherapy. The CDR3 DNA reads as TGTGCCAGCAGCCCTGCGGGCGGTGGGCTCCATGAGCAGTTCTTC. Translated, it gives CASSPAGGGLHEQFF.